A selection of T cell receptor beta chains follows, all from one sample in a study of blood T cell repertoires in COVID-19. Generated by immunoSEQ multiplex PCR, the TCRdb table keeps only in-frame clones and is missing some. This table has hundreds of thousands of clones, just over 85% appearing once. Sequenced material: peripheral blood. The receptors here all came from a woman aged 30 to 39 with active or convalescent COVID-19. Each CDR3 is given with its conserved first and last residue. The D gene is left open where the match is weak. Size values are once, few and many counts, or a class for expanded clones, and some rows have none.

J: TRBJ1-2
size: NA
D: NA
V: TRBV4-1
CDR3: CASSRARGDYGYTF
DNA: TGCGCCAGCAGCCGAGCACGGGGGGACTATGGCTACACCTTC

J: TRBJ2-5
size: NA
D: NA
V: TRBV5-8
CDR3: CASTREGETQYF
DNA: TGTGCCAGCACCCGAGAGGGTGAGACCCAGTACTTC

J: TRBJ2-2
size: NA
D: TRBD2
V: TRBV7-2
CDR3: CASSLGLAVNTGELFF
DNA: TGTGCCAGCAGCCTAGGACTAGCGGTAAACACCGGGGAGCTGTTTTTT

J: TRBJ2-7
size: NA
D: TRBD2
V: TRBV19
CDR3: CASSTGGGYEQYF
DNA: TGTGCCAGTAGTACCGGGGGGGGCTACGAGCAGTACTTC

J: TRBJ2-1
size: NA
D: TRBD1
V: TRBV19
CDR3: CASKAGGTYNEQFF
DNA: TGTGCCAGTAAGGCAGGGGGCACCTACAATGAGCAGTTCTTC

J: TRBJ1-2
size: NA
D: TRBD1
V: TRBV29-1
CDR3: CSVTGTADNYGYTF
DNA: TGCAGCGTGACCGGGACAGCCGATAACTATGGCTACACCTTC

J: TRBJ2-5
size: NA
D: TRBD2
V: TRBV18
CDR3: CASSSGTSGNTETQYF
DNA: TGTGCCAGCTCCTCGGGGACTAGCGGGAATACGGAGACCCAGTACTTC

J: TRBJ1-1
size: NA
D: TRBD1
V: TRBV5-4
CDR3: CASSPTGETEAFF
DNA: TGTGCCAGCAGCCCGACAGGGGAAACTGAAGCTTTCTTT

J: TRBJ2-2
size: NA
D: TRBD1
V: TRBV19
CDR3: CASRRDRANTGELFF
DNA: TGTGCCAGTAGGCGTGACAGGGCGAACACCGGGGAGCTGTTTTTT

J: TRBJ2-7
size: few
D: TRBD1
V: TRBV5-8
CDR3: CASSLRDSYEQYF
DNA: TGTGCCAGCAGCTTGCGGGACAGCTACGAGCAGTACTTC

J: TRBJ2-3
size: NA
D: NA
V: TRBV5-4
CDR3: CASSLGRGTDTQYF
DNA: TGTGCCAGCAGCTTAGGCAGGGGCACAGATACGCAGTATTTT

J: TRBJ2-5
size: NA
D: NA
V: TRBV11-2
CDR3: CASSLGRRYQETQYF
DNA: TGTGCCAGCAGCTTAGGACGGAGGTACCAAGAGACCCAGTACTTC

J: TRBJ2-5
size: NA
D: NA
V: TRBV5-1
CDR3: CASSLGASTGETQYF
DNA: TGCGCCAGCAGCTTGGGCGCGAGCACCGGGGAGACCCAGTACTTC

J: TRBJ2-2
size: NA
D: NA
V: TRBV21-1
CDR3: CASSKRAAQREGPAGELFF
DNA: TGTGCCAGCAGCAAAAGGGCGGCGCAGCGGGAGGGCCCAGCCGGGGAGCTGTTTTTT

J: TRBJ2-3
size: NA
D: TRBD2
V: TRBV29-1
CDR3: CSVATSGRLDTQYF
DNA: TGCAGCGTTGCTACTAGCGGGAGGTTAGATACGCAGTATTTT

J: TRBJ2-3
size: NA
D: TRBD2
V: TRBV6-1
CDR3: CASSEIGVAGNADTQYF
DNA: TGTGCCAGCAGTGAAATCGGAGTAGCGGGAAATGCAGATACGCAGTATTTT

J: TRBJ2-1
size: NA
D: NA
V: TRBV19
CDR3: CASSMGHEQFF
DNA: TGTGCCAGTAGTATGGGCCATGAGCAGTTCTTC

J: TRBJ2-3
size: once
D: TRBD2
V: TRBV6-5
CDR3: CASSPSGYTDTQYF
DNA: TGTGCCAGCAGTCCTAGCGGATACACAGATACGCAGTATTTT

J: TRBJ1-6
size: NA
D: TRBD1
V: TRBV6-5
CDR3: CASRSGTGGSPLHF
DNA: TGTGCCAGCCGATCGGGGACAGGGGGATCACCCCTCCACTTT

J: TRBJ1-1
size: NA
D: NA
V: TRBV29-1
CDR3: CSVEDRGMNTEAFF
DNA: TGCAGCGTTGAAGACAGGGGAATGAACACTGAAGCTTTCTTT

J: TRBJ2-7
size: NA
D: NA
V: TRBV6-5
CDR3: CASTPSQAGASEQYF
DNA: TGTGCCAGCACCCCATCCCAGGCTGGGGCCTCCGAGCAGTACTTC

J: TRBJ2-3
size: NA
D: TRBD2
V: TRBV14
CDR3: CASSQAWASGTDTQYF
DNA: TGTGCCAGCAGCCAAGCTTGGGCTAGCGGGACAGATACGCAGTATTTT

J: TRBJ2-3
size: NA
D: TRBD2
V: TRBV5-1
CDR3: CASSLSLAGGSLPTDTQYF
DNA: TGCGCCAGCAGCTTGAGCCTAGCGGGGGGGAGCTTGCCCACAGATACGCAGTATTTT

J: TRBJ2-3
size: NA
D: TRBD2
V: TRBV3-1/TRBV3-2
CDR3: CASSQDQGLAGASTDTQYF
DNA: TGTGCCAGCAGCCAAGATCAAGGTCTAGCGGGGGCTAGCACAGATACGCAGTATTTT

J: TRBJ2-1
size: once
D: TRBD2
V: TRBV6-5
CDR3: CASSPVAGSYNEQFF
DNA: TGTGCCAGCAGTCCTGTAGCGGGGTCCTACAATGAGCAGTTCTTC

J: TRBJ1-6
size: NA
D: NA
V: TRBV30
CDR3: CAWSALAGSSYNSPLHF
DNA: TGTGCCTGGAGTGCTCTAGCCGGAAGCTCCTATAATTCACCCCTCCACTTT

J: TRBJ2-7
size: NA
D: NA
V: TRBV11-2
CDR3: CASSLVRDNSYEQYF
DNA: TGTGCCAGCAGCTTAGTAAGGGACAATTCCTACGAGCAGTACTTC

J: TRBJ2-5
size: NA
D: TRBD2
V: TRBV4-1
CDR3: CAAGGGKETQYF
DNA: TGCGCCGCTGGGGGAGGGAAAGAGACCCAGTACTTC

J: TRBJ2-3
size: few
D: TRBD1
V: TRBV11-2
CDR3: CASRGQAGDTQYF
DNA: TGTGCCAGCAGGGGACAGGCCGGGGATACGCAGTATTTT

J: TRBJ2-7
size: NA
D: TRBD2
V: TRBV13
CDR3: CASSSAIAGGPREQYF
DNA: TGTGCCAGCAGCTCGGCAATAGCGGGAGGGCCGAGAGAGCAGTACTTC

J: TRBJ2-7
size: NA
D: TRBD2
V: TRBV7-2
CDR3: CASSPLGFSGFSYEQYF
DNA: TGTGCCAGCAGCCCGCTGGGGTTTAGCGGGTTCTCCTACGAGCAGTACTTC

J: TRBJ2-5
size: NA
D: TRBD2
V: TRBV10-1
CDR3: CASGGTTIPTQYF
DNA: TGCGCCAGCGGTGGGACTACCATTCCGACCCAGTACTTC

J: TRBJ2-7
size: NA
D: NA
V: TRBV19
CDR3: CASSISGLVTYEQYF
DNA: TGTGCCAGTAGTATTTCGGGACTGGTGACCTACGAGCAGTACTTC

J: TRBJ2-5
size: NA
D: NA
V: TRBV2
CDR3: CASSDSLQGTQYF
DNA: TGTGCCAGCAGTGATTCCCTACAGGGGACCCAGTACTTC

J: TRBJ1-1
size: NA
D: TRBD1
V: TRBV6-5
CDR3: CASSTKDRGREAFF
DNA: TGTGCCAGCAGTACGAAGGACAGGGGGCGTGAAGCTTTCTTT

J: TRBJ2-7
size: few
D: NA
V: TRBV12-3/TRBV12-4
CDR3: CASTPGLEQYF
DNA: TGTGCCAGCACCCCTGGGCTCGAGCAGTACTTC

J: TRBJ2-6
size: NA
D: NA
V: TRBV30
CDR3: CAWERQVSGANVLTF
DNA: TGTGCCTGGGAAAGACAGGTCTCTGGGGCCAACGTCCTGACTTTC

J: TRBJ1-2
size: NA
D: NA
V: TRBV6-5
CDR3: CASSRDLAYYGYTF
DNA: TGTGCCAGCAGTCGGGACTTGGCGTACTATGGCTACACCTTC

J: TRBJ1-2
size: NA
D: TRBD1
V: TRBV6-1
CDR3: CASSEAGQLNYGYTF
DNA: TGTGCCAGCAGTGAAGCGGGACAGTTAAACTATGGCTACACCTTC

J: TRBJ1-1
size: few
D: NA
V: TRBV29-1
CDR3: CSVEDRQGNTEAFF
DNA: TGCAGCGTTGAAGATCGTCAGGGGAACACTGAAGCTTTCTTT

J: TRBJ2-1
size: NA
D: TRBD2
V: TRBV5-4
CDR3: CASSTQTSGPPYNEQFF
DNA: TGTGCCAGCAGCACGCAGACTAGCGGACCTCCCTACAATGAGCAGTTCTTC

J: TRBJ1-1
size: NA
D: NA
V: TRBV28
CDR3: CASTRGIGTEAFF
DNA: TGTGCCAGCACGCGGGGAATTGGCACTGAAGCTTTCTTT

J: TRBJ2-7
size: NA
D: NA
V: TRBV2
CDR3: CASNRENYEQYF
DNA: TGTGCCAGCAACAGGGAGAACTACGAGCAGTACTTC

J: TRBJ1-1
size: NA
D: NA
V: TRBV12-3/TRBV12-4
CDR3: CASSLARDTEAFF
DNA: TGTGCCAGCAGTTTGGCGAGGGACACTGAAGCTTTCTTT

J: TRBJ2-7
size: NA
D: TRBD1
V: TRBV18
CDR3: CASSPDRAYEQYF
DNA: TGTGCCAGCTCGCCGGACAGGGCCTACGAGCAGTACTTC